This TCR beta chain came from a study of Graves' ophthalmopathy and Graves' hyperthyroidism listed by TCRdb under 2018. In the study overall: Peripheral blood samples were taken at the time of initial diagnosis, before any treatment was given. The study used TCR beta repertoire signatures to distinguish Graves' ophthalmopathy from Graves' hyperthyroidism and to predict progression to ophthalmopathy. In total, approximately 130 blood samples were TCR-sequenced: fewer than 50 ophthalmopathy, under 80 hyperthyroidism and some 17 hyperthyroidism-to-ophthalmopathy patients. To explore V-J signatures distinguishing ophthalmopathy from hyperthyroidism, a discovery set of 100 patients (around 42 ophthalmopathy, 55 to 60 stable hyperthyroidism) was enrolled. For independent validation, a separate cohort was made up of 18 hyperthyroidism patients plus 17 patients who later progressed from hyperthyroidism to ophthalmopathy. In five to seven hyperthyroidism patients, T-cell repertoires of thyroid tissue and blood were compared. After sampling, hyperthyroidism patients received methimazole starting at 30 mg daily, and ophthalmopathy patients received high-dose intravenous methylprednisolone.

V is shortened by 11 bases, J by 6 bases, and the region joining them spans 22 bases. Its CDR3 holds 14 amino acids, cysteine through phenylalanine. The DNA shown is the 42-base CDR3, in frame from base 1. CDR1 and CDR2 were assigned from the germline V gene as KGHDR and SFDVKD. This clonotype has a handful of counts. What this receptor recognizes is not known. There are no base qualities to consult, and no much larger clone falls within one base. Ophthalmopathy patients were characterized by moderately to severely active disease, a Clinical Activity Score of at least 3, a NOSPECS grade of at least 4, and a disease duration under 3 months. Anyone with other autoimmune diseases, uncontrolled infections, pregnancy or lactation was excluded from the study. Clinical symptoms, serum thyroxine, TRAb, thyroid ultrasound and orbital computed tomography formed the basis of the diagnosis. Using Ficoll-Paque density gradient centrifugation, PBMCs were isolated from 9 to 10 ml of fresh peripheral blood. Total RNA was extracted using Trizol reagent, and RNA quality was checked on an Agilent 2100 Bioanalyzer.

Points the paper makes about the study in general: Most of the expanded thyroid clonotypes with a frequency above 0.001 were also detected in blood, and it was suggested that the thyroid immune response may be reflected by blood repertoires. In validation, the model predicted ophthalmopathy progression with over 60% sensitivity and about 77% specificity; roughly 12 predicted patients were CT-confirmed with GO in a median of around 6 months. Ophthalmopathy was separated from stable hyperthyroidism by the 13-signature model with just under 90% sensitivity and less than 82% specificity in cross-validation and with 80%/75% in the test set. Sample size was not predetermined statistically, and investigators were not blinded to group allocation.

For repertoire sequencing, TCR beta CDR3 regions were amplified from RNA transcripts. The first round of RT-PCR was done with HTBI primers and the Qiagen OneStep RT-PCR kit, and was followed by a second round of multiplex PCR, then size selection and purification. Sequencing of the libraries was carried out on an Illumina HiSeq2000 in paired-end mode with 100 bp reads. In the authors' own workflow: Reads were processed with SOAPnuke, discarding reads with adapters, uncalled bases, mean Phred below 15, or no exact constant-primer or identifier match. High-quality paired reads were merged with COPE v1.2.5. Each unique nucleotide sequence was defined as a clonotype, and clonotypes were aligned to IMGT TRB V, D and J references with MiTCR v1.1. Only V-J combinations with frequency above 0.0001 were analysed, covering 99% to 99.2% of repertoires. For each V-J combination, a TCR clonal expansion and chaos score was defined as the ratio of F50 clonal expansion to chaos observed in the TCRdist matrix. Welch's t-statistics and random forest were used to reduce the features to 10 to 15 V-J combinations, which were then used as input to a naive Bayes classifier. The Morisita-Horn index was used to measure how similar the thyroid and blood repertoires were. TCRdb reran the public reads through fastp at Q25 and MiXCR, keeping productive beta chains. Records with the same CDR3 protein are collapsed into one entry carrying the most frequent genes and DNA. The V and J calls were not made by the authors but by TCRdb's processing. The sample profile shows almost 750,000 distinct CDR3 sequences; 35% to 50% of them were found once. The ten largest clones take up 44% of the sample.

The material sequenced was peripheral blood. This clonotype was obtained from an adult man with Graves' ophthalmopathy. Rearrangement joined TRBV24-1 to TRBJ2-7; the D gene is possibly TRBD1, with 7 bases matching. The CDR3 protein sequence reads: CASSLVEGASEQYF. The nucleotide sequence is given as TGTGCCAGCAGCCTCGTGGAGGGGGCCTCCGAGCAGTACTTC.